This TCR beta chain was observed in a study of T cell responses to AZD1222 COVID-19 vaccine. Study results and caveats: Clonal diversity may have been underestimated in mostly white British donors. Sampled repertoires all dated from after the peak T cell response.

TCRdb's table, derived via immunoSEQ multiplex PCR, lists solely in-frame clones and lacks some. The profile covers 150,000 to 200,000 clones, with roughly 92% appearing a single time and less than 1.5% taken by the ten largest. Trimming removed 9 bases at V and 0 bases at J, with 11 bases between. Per germline, CDR1 MNHNY and CDR2 SVGAGI (reference sequence). This CDR3 region has 13 residues. Turning to this clone: No antigen is known for it.

The chain couples TRBV6-6 to TRBJ1-2, with D perhaps TRBD1 (6 bases). The specimen comprised peripheral blood, sampled on day 0 of AZD1222 vaccination. The origin of this receptor is an adult in good health. The CDR3: CASDRQANYGYTF. In nucleotides, the CDR3 is TGTGCCAGTGACAGGCAAGCTAACTATGGCTACACCTTC.